The 26 T cell receptor beta chains below all came from one sample that was sequenced in a study of shared clonotypes between healthy human individuals. Here immunoSEQ multiplex PCR was the method, and the copy in TCRdb shows in-frame clones only, minus some. Of a few million clones in the sample, approximately 93% were seen once. Material for sequencing was naive CD4+ T cells from PBMCs. Subset of the sample: CD45RA+ positively selected. These receptors originate from a man younger than 35 in good health. Some clones in this sample may be carry-over from other donors' samples.

J is TRBJ1-1 and V is TRBV5-6; D gene uncertain. The germline V gene has CDR1 SGHDT and CDR2 YYEEEE. The V end lost 4 bases, the J end lost 2 bases, and 12 bases lay between the germline ends. The CDR3 spans 14 residues. DNA for the CDR3: TGTGCCAGCAGCCTGGTTGGGATCAACACTGAAGCTTTCTTT. Its translation: CASSLVGINTEAFF.

The rearrangement joins TRBV6-6 to TRBJ2-7; D call uncertain. V was clipped by 2 bases and J by 1 base, with 12 bases between them. The CDR3 extends over 15 amino acids. The germline V gene has CDR1 MNHNY and CDR2 SVGAGI (reference sequence). DNA of the CDR3: TGTGCCAGCAGTTACGCAACAAGCCTATCCTACGAGCAGTACTTC. This codes for CASSYATSLSYEQYF.

This CDR3 is CASSATGQGAADTQYF. Here the CDR3 DNA reads TGTGCCAGCAGCGCCACGGGACAGGGGGCTGCAGATACGCAGTATTTT. V and J are TRBV9 and TRBJ2-3; 12 bases are shared with TRBD1. The J segment lost 4 bases and the V segment lost 3 bases, leaving 6 bases of the junction unmatched. This CDR3 is built from 16 residues. Looked up from germline, CDR1 is SGDLS and CDR2 is YYNGEE.

J is TRBJ1-2 and V is TRBV30, with D possibly matching TRBD1 (5 bases). The CDR3 totals 14 residues. CDR1 is GTSNPN, CDR2 SVGIG, per germline (reference sequence). V gave up 4 bases and J gave up 8 bases, with 20 bases separating them. DNA for the CDR3: TGTGCCTGGAACCCAAGTCTAGCAGGGCAAGGCTACACCTTC. Its translation: CAWNPSLAGQGYTF. The full variable domain, completed using reference TRBV30 and TRBJ1-2, is SQTIHQWPATLVQPVGSPLSLECTVEGTSNPNLYWYRQAAGRGLQLLFYSVGIGQISSEVPQNLSASRPQDRQFILSSKKLLLSDSGFYLCAWNPSLAGQGYTFGSGTRLTVV.

V gene TRBV19 combines with J gene TRBJ2-1; 10 nucleotides agree with TRBD2. The length of the CDR3 is 17 residues. The V gene's germline CDR1 is LNHDA and CDR2 SQIVND (reference sequence). Germline trimming cut 1 base from V and 4 bases from J; bases unmatched to any gene: 7. This CDR3 is CASSIVGLADRYNEQFF. The CDR3 DNA reads as TGTGCCAGTAGTATAGTTGGACTAGCGGATCGATACAATGAGCAGTTCTTC.

The chain carries TRBV6-6 and TRBJ2-5; a possible D gene is TRBD2 (6 bases). The germline V gene has CDR1 MNHNY and CDR2 SVGAGI (reference sequence). V lost 4 bases to trimming and J lost 5 bases, with 11 bases between them. The CDR3 spans 13 residues. The CDR3 spells CASSSGSVETQYF. CDR3 nucleotide sequence: TGTGCCAGCAGTTCCGGGAGTGTTGAGACCCAGTACTTC.

This clone was observed once. Here the CDR3 DNA reads TGTGCCTGGAGCGGGAGTGCAGATACGCAGTATTTT. Translating gives CAWSGSADTQYF. The gene calls are TRBV30 and TRBJ2-3; a possible D gene is TRBD2 (6 bases). The germline gives CDR1 GTSNPN, CDR2 SVGIG (reference sequence). The CDR3 covers 12 residues. The ends were cut back, 3 bases at V and 4 bases at J, with 8 bases in the middle.

This chain connects TRBV7-2 to TRBJ2-1; 9 nucleotides line up with TRBD1. The length of the CDR3 is 13 residues. Trimming cost V 9 bases and J 8 bases; bases outside gene matches: 8. Per the germline V gene, CDR1 is SGHTA and CDR2 is FQGNSA. The CDR3 sequence is CASGTGLEYEQFF. The CDR3 bases are TGTGCCAGTGGGACAGGGTTGGAATATGAGCAGTTCTTC.

The V call is TRBV7-2, the J call TRBJ1-1; the D is unclear. The germline CDR1 and CDR2 sequences are SGHTA and FQGNSA. V lost 1 base and J lost 1, with 10 bases in between. The CDR3 totals 15 residues. CDR3 bases: TGTGCCAGCAGCTTAGGGGTGAGGGCGAACACTGAAGCTTTCTTT. Encoded protein: CASSLGVRANTEAFF.

The gene calls are TRBV29-1 and TRBJ2-2; 11 bases match TRBD2. The CDR3 spans 16 residues. The J segment lost 6 bases and the V segment lost 7 bases, leaving 13 bases of the junction unmatched. CDR1 SQVTM and CDR2 ANQGSEA come from the germline V gene. The CDR3 here is CSARGSGRGSAGELFF. The CDR3 nucleotides are TGCAGCGCTAGGGGTAGCGGGAGGGGTTCAGCCGGGGAGCTGTTTTTT.

The rearrangement joins TRBV6-6 to TRBJ2-7; D is unresolved. With 5 bases removed from V and 7 bases from J, the gap between germline ends came to 15 bases. The CDR3 is made up of 13 amino acids. Germline-derived CDR1 and CDR2 are MNHNY and SVGAGI (reference sequence). The CDR3 protein is CASSPLRVEEQYF. DNA of the CDR3: TGTGCCAGCAGTCCCTTACGGGTCGAGGAGCAGTACTTC.

Concerning this clone: Other DNA sequences from this sample encode an identical CDR3 as well. The chain has TRBV5-1 and TRBJ1-1; TRBD1 agrees at 8 bases. Germline lookup yields CDR1 SGHRS and CDR2 YFSETQ. Trimming took 3 bases from V and 3 from J; bases not matched to a gene: 1. The CDR3 is 13 residues long. DNA for the CDR3: TGCGCCAGCAGCTCGACAGGGGACACTGAAGCTTTCTTT. Its translation is CASSSTGDTEAFF.

This clone was counted a single time. Other DNA variants within this sample encode the same CDR3. The rearrangement links TRBV5-1 to TRBJ2-3, with D unclear. This CDR3 spans 13 amino acids. Trimming took off 4 bases at V and 2 bases at J, with 8 bases between the two ends. Germline V CDR1 and CDR2: SGHRS, YFSETQ. In DNA, the CDR3 is TGCGCCAGCAGCCAAACTTCCACAGATACGCAGTATTTT. Its translation: CASSQTSTDTQYF.

This sequence joins TRBV7-2 and TRBJ2-7; D is uncertain. Trimming left V 1 base short and J 9 bases short, with 19 bases between. The CDR3 extends over 15 amino acids. CDR1 is SGHTA and CDR2 is FQGNSA in the germline V gene. CDR3 loop: CASSLVPADLTRQYF. CDR3 coding DNA: TGTGCCAGCAGCTTAGTTCCGGCGGACCTCACTCGGCAGTACTTC.

The rearrangement uses TRBV6-1 and TRBJ2-1, with D possibly TRBD2 on 6 matching bases. The CDR3 covers 16 residues. Trimming cost V 4 bases and J 1 base, with 14 bases left between them. Germline V gene data show CDR1 as MNHNS and CDR2 as SASEGT. CDR3 nucleotides: TGTGCCAGCAGTGGTCTCGGGAGTGGATCCTACAATGAGCAGTTCTTC. Protein: CASSGLGSGSYNEQFF.

This chain uses TRBV9 with TRBJ2-2, with 9 bases identical to TRBD2. Germline V gene lookup returns CDR1 SGDLS and CDR2 YYNGEE. The CDR3 spans 17 residues. The V segment lost 0 bases and the J segment 5 bases; nucleotides outside the gene matches: 8. CDR3 in amino acids: CASSVGGGRALTGELFF. The DNA of the CDR3 is TGTGCCAGCAGCGTAGGTGGCGGGAGGGCCCTTACCGGGGAGCTGTTTTTT. Based on the CDR3 plus reference TRBV9 and TRBJ2-2, the full variable domain is DSGVTQTPKHLITATGQRVTLRCSPRSGDLSVYWYQQSLDQGLQFLIQYYNGEERAKGNILERFSAQQFPDLHSELNLSSLELGDSALYFCASSVGGGRALTGELFFGEGSRLTVL.

Comment on this clone: Other nucleotide sequences from this sample produce the same CDR3. The chain combines TRBV2 with TRBJ2-7; D unresolved. Trimming shortened V by 3 bases and J by 2 bases, and 5 bases separated the two germline ends. Per germline, CDR1 SNHLY and CDR2 FYNNEI. CDR3 length: 12 residues. CDR3 in amino acids: CASSDGAYEQYF. Here the CDR3 DNA reads TGTGCCAGCAGTGACGGAGCCTACGAGCAGTACTTC.

In regard to this clone: The identical CDR3 is also encoded by other nucleotide sequences in the sample. V usage is TRBV6-4 and J usage is TRBJ1-2; D is undetermined. The V end lost 2 bases, the J end lost 2 bases, and 3 bases lay between the germline ends. Germline V CDR1 and CDR2: MRHNA, SNTAGT. The CDR3 loop spans 12 amino acids. CDR3 amino acids: CASSDRNYGYTF. DNA of the CDR3: TGTGCCAGCAGTGACCGAAACTATGGCTACACCTTC.

The table lists this clone with a count of one. This chain connects TRBV2 to TRBJ2-7, with D tentatively TRBD1 (5 bases). The V end was cut by 7 bases, the J end by 1 base, with 11 bases between. This CDR3 spans 13 amino acids. Germline loops: CDR1 SNHLY, CDR2 FYNNEI. The DNA of the CDR3 is TGTGCCAGCATGGAAACAGGTTCCTACGAGCAGTACTTC. Its translation is CASMETGSYEQYF.

The chain combines TRBV29-1 with TRBJ2-7; 8 nucleotides line up with TRBD2. Trimming took 6 bases from V and 5 from J; bases not matched to a gene: 9. The CDR3 loop spans 13 amino acids. CDR1 and CDR2 from the germline V gene are SQVTM and ANQGSEA. The CDR3 region has the DNA TGCAGCGTAAAGCGGGAGCTAATCGACGAGCAGTACTTC. This gives the protein CSVKRELIDEQYF.

The J gene is TRBJ2-1, the V gene TRBV28; 9 bases fit TRBD2. J was trimmed by 10 bases and V by 2 bases; bases with no gene match: 12. The CDR3 is 16 residues long. Germline V lookup: CDR1 MDHEN, CDR2 SYDVKM. This chain's CDR3 is CASSLGRLAGAPEQFF. Written as DNA, the CDR3 is TGTGCCAGCAGTTTAGGCCGATTAGCGGGAGCCCCAGAGCAGTTCTTC.

This rearrangement joins TRBV27 to TRBJ2-1; weak D call: TRBD2 (6 bases). The CDR3 runs 13 residues. The germline V gene encodes CDR1 MNHEY and CDR2 SMNVEV (reference sequence). The germline V and J ends were trimmed by 6 bases and 3 bases, with 9 bases remaining between them. The CDR3 coding sequence is TGTGCCAGCAGAAATAGCGGCTACAATGAGCAGTTCTTC. Its translation is CASRNSGYNEQFF.

The chain uses TRBV28 and TRBJ1-1; D ambiguous. CDR1 MDHEN and CDR2 SYDVKM come from the germline V gene. This CDR3 is built from 13 residues. V lost 3 bases and J lost 0, with 5 bases in between. In DNA, the CDR3 is TGTGCCAGCAGTTTCCAGGTGAACACTGAAGCTTTCTTT. This encodes CASSFQVNTEAFF.

This sequence joins TRBV28 and TRBJ2-2; D remains unclear. Germline loops: CDR1 MDHEN, CDR2 SYDVKM. V was trimmed by 9 bases and J by 1 base, leaving 9 bases between them. The CDR3 contains 13 residues. CDR3: CASLRQNTGELFF. CDR3 nucleotides: TGTGCCAGTTTAAGACAGAACACCGGGGAGCTGTTTTTT. Combining the CDR3 with reference TRBV28 and TRBJ2-2 gives the whole variable domain DVKVTQSSRYLVKRTGEKVFLECVQDMDHENMFWYRQDPGLGLRLIYFSYDVKMKEKGDIPEGYSVSREKKERFSLILESASTNQTSMYLCASLRQNTGELFFGEGSRLTVL.

This clone was detected only once. The chain combines TRBV7-9 with TRBJ2-7, with TRBD2 as a possible D gene (6 bases). This CDR3 contains 15 residues. Germline loops: CDR1 SEHNR, CDR2 FQNEAQ (reference sequence). V lost 3 bases and J 6 bases, leaving 18 bases between the germline ends. The CDR3 protein is CASSFTGLPNSEQYF. The CDR3 nucleotides are TGTGCCAGCAGCTTCACGGGACTCCCGAACTCCGAGCAGTACTTC.

This clone has a single count. This chain links TRBV7-3 with TRBJ2-3; TRBD1 might be the D (6 bases). The CDR3 consists of 14 residues. Deletions cut 5 bases from V and 4 bases from J, with 13 bases between. Germline V lookup: CDR1 SGHTA, CDR2 FQGTGA. The CDR3 nucleotides read TGTGCCAGCAGCCGCGGACAGTTCGCAGATACGCAGTATTTT. As protein: CASSRGQFADTQYF.